Following are 19 T cell receptor beta chains from one sample sequenced in a study of T cell responses to AZD1222 COVID-19 vaccine. The method was immunoSEQ multiplex PCR; TCRdb's version includes in-frame clones alone and lacks a portion of them. The sample records 95,000 to 100,000 clones, more than 75% being singletons. The sample here was peripheral blood, taken on day 0 of AZD1222 vaccination. These receptors came from an adult in good health.

This sequence joins TRBV5-1 and TRBJ2-1, with TRBD1 matching 8 bases. Germline loops: CDR1 SGHRS, CDR2 YFSETQ. The ends lost 4 bases at V and 5 bases at J; junction bases unmatched: 8. The CDR3 consists of 15 residues. The CDR3 reads CASSQRQGMNNEQFF. CDR3 nucleotides: TGCGCCAGCAGCCAAAGACAGGGGATGAACAATGAGCAGTTCTTC.

The chain carries TRBV12-3 or TRBV12-4 and TRBJ2-7; D could derive from TRBD1 or TRBD2 (6 bases each). The CDR3 runs to 13 residues. V was shortened by 10 bases and J by 6 bases, with 19 bases between the two germline ends. CDR3 DNA: TGTGCCATCGCGGCAGGGGAGGTCCGCGAGCAGTACTTC. Translated: CAIAAGEVREQYF.

The gene calls are TRBV2 and TRBJ2-7, with TRBD2 as a possible D gene (6 bases). The CDR3 contains 11 residues. CDR1 and CDR2 from the germline V gene are SNHLY and FYNNEI. Trimming stripped 7 bases from V and 9 bases from J, with 13 bases between. The CDR3 bases are TGTGCCAGCAAGGAGGGGAGTACGCAGTACTTC. Residues: CASKEGSTQYF.

The genes are TRBV7-9 and TRBJ2-2; D call uncertain. Trimming left V 1 base short and J 0 bases short, with 15 bases between. Germline V gene sequence: CDR1 SEHNR, CDR2 FQNEAQ (reference sequence). The length of the CDR3 is 18 residues. CDR3 loop: CASSLGVAMGANTGELFF. DNA of the CDR3: TGTGCCAGCAGCTTAGGAGTAGCAATGGGCGCGAACACCGGGGAGCTGTTTTTT.

DNA of the CDR3: TGTGCCTGGAGTCCCTTCTCTGGGGACCTGATCTCTGGAAACACCATATATTTT. Its protein product is CAWSPFSGDLISGNTIYF. The J gene is TRBJ1-3, the V gene TRBV30, with TRBD1 as a possible D gene (5 bases). This CDR3 is 18 amino acids long. Germline CDR1 reads GTSNPN; CDR2 reads SVGIG (reference sequence). Trimming pared 2 bases from V and 0 bases from J, leaving 20 bases between.

In this sample, this clone turned up a few times. The chain uses TRBV9 and TRBJ2-1; D is undetermined. V was clipped by 0 bases and J by 8 bases, with 18 bases between them. Germline-derived CDR1 and CDR2 are SGDLS and YYNGEE. The CDR3 has 16 amino acids. The CDR3 DNA sequence: TGTGCCAGCAGCGTAGTTGGTGGCCCCCAAAGCGATGAGCAGTTCTTC. The encoded protein is CASSVVGGPQSDEQFF.

This rearrangement joins TRBV19 to TRBJ2-1; TRBD1 agrees at 7 bases. CDR3 length: 11 amino acids. Trimming at V came to 8 bases and at J to 10 bases, leaving 5 bases not matched to a gene. Germline CDR1 LNHDA, CDR2 SQIVND (reference sequence). CDR3 residues: CASSDRREQFF. For the CDR3, the DNA is TGTGCCAGTTCGGACAGGAGAGAGCAGTTCTTC.

The chain uses TRBV6-5 and TRBJ1-6; no definite D call. Trimming took off 7 bases at V and 7 bases at J, with 8 bases between the two ends. CDR1 is MNHEY, CDR2 SVGAGI, per germline. The length of the CDR3 is 12 residues. CDR3 bases: TGTGCCAGCAAGATTGGGAATTCACCCCTCCACTTT. Translating gives CASKIGNSPLHF.

V usage is TRBV24-1 and J usage is TRBJ1-4; weak D call: TRBD1 (5 bases). Germline lookup yields CDR1 KGHDR and CDR2 SFDVKD. V shed 3 bases and J shed 4 bases, with 11 bases lying between them. There are 15 residues in the CDR3. The CDR3 nucleotides are TGTGCCACCAGTGATGGAGGGGCCGGTAATGAAAAACTGTTTTTT. As protein: CATSDGGAGNEKLFF.

The chain has TRBV27 and TRBJ2-1; 7 nucleotides line up with TRBD2. V trimming: 2 bases; J trimming: 6 bases; junction bases outside the gene matches: 7. The germline V gene has CDR1 MNHEY and CDR2 SMNVEV (reference sequence). The CDR3 totals 15 residues. CDR3 sequence: CASSLGRERSNEQFF. The CDR3 coding sequence is TGTGCCAGCAGTTTAGGGAGGGAAAGGAGCAATGAGCAGTTCTTC.

J is TRBJ2-1 and V is TRBV6-1; D tentatively reads TRBD1 or TRBD2 (6 bases each). V was trimmed by 2 bases and J by 8 bases, leaving 16 bases between them. CDR1 and CDR2 (germline): MNHNS, SASEGT. This CDR3 has 15 amino acids. CDR3 sequence (DNA): TGTGCCAGCAGTGAATGGGGGGCCTACGGTCATGAGCAGTTCTTC. This codes for CASSEWGAYGHEQFF.

The chain couples TRBV5-1 to TRBJ2-2, with 9 bases matching TRBD2. The CDR3 is made up of 18 amino acids. V was pared by 0 bases and J by 7 bases, with 13 bases of the junction left unmatched. CDR1 is SGHRS and CDR2 is YFSETQ in the germline V gene. The CDR3 bases are TGCGCCAGCAGCTTGGTCCCGGCGGGAGGGCCAGGAGGCGGGGAGCTGTTTTTT. Protein sequence: CASSLVPAGGPGGGELFF.

This clone has a handful of counts. The chain employs TRBV11-2 and TRBJ1-3, with 7 bases lining up with TRBD1. After removal of 3 bases from V and 1 base from J, the junction contained 6 bases not matched to a gene. CDR3 length: 16 amino acids. Germline CDR1 is SGHAT and CDR2 is FQNNGV. The DNA for the CDR3 is TGTGCCAGCAGCTTCTTACAGGGGAGGTCTGGAAACACCATATATTTT. Translation gives CASSFLQGRSGNTIYF.

The CDR3: CASSLGTLKNIQYF. The CDR3 DNA reads as TGTGCCAGCAGTTTAGGGACCCTCAAAAACATTCAGTACTTC. This chain links TRBV28 with TRBJ2-4; D is tentatively TRBD1 or TRBD2 (5 bases each). The V gene's germline CDR1 is MDHEN and CDR2 SYDVKM. The V end was cut by 2 bases, the J end by 3 bases, with 8 bases between. This CDR3 has 14 amino acids.

J is TRBJ2-5 and V is TRBV6-5; 10 bases map to TRBD2. V was clipped by 6 bases and J by 2 bases; unmatched bases: 6. The germline V gene encodes CDR1 MNHEY and CDR2 SVGAGI. This CDR3 has 15 amino acids. The DNA of the CDR3 is TGTGCCAGCAGCCAACTAGCGGGGAGTCAAGAGACCCAGTACTTC. This sequence encodes CASSQLAGSQETQYF.

The chain recombines TRBV5-4 with TRBJ2-7, with TRBD1 identical over 10 bases. The CDR3 is made up of 14 amino acids. Germline values: CDR1 SGHNT, CDR2 YYREEE (reference sequence). V trimming: 4 bases; J trimming: 2 bases; junction bases outside the gene matches: 3. CDR3 nucleotides: TGTGCCAGCAGCCGGGACAGGGGACCCTACGAGCAGTACTTC. Translation: CASSRDRGPYEQYF.

The J gene is TRBJ2-5, the V gene TRBV3-1 (or the pseudogene TRBV3-2); the D gene could be TRBD1 or TRBD2 (5 bases each). V lost 4 bases to trimming and J lost 5 bases, with 11 bases between them. Germline V gene data show CDR1 as LGHDT and CDR2 as YNNKEL (reference sequence). The CDR3 runs to 13 residues. CDR3 amino acids: CASSPGRSETQYF. DNA for the CDR3: TGTGCCAGCAGCCCGGGGCGATCGGAGACCCAGTACTTC.

The CDR3 nucleotides read TGTGCCAGCAGCTTAGGGCTGACAGGGGGCTCTTATAGCAATCAGCCCCAGCATTTT. Its translation is CASSLGLTGGSYSNQPQHF. The genes are TRBV7-9 and TRBJ1-5, with TRBD1 identical over 10 bases. Germline V gives CDR1 SEHNR, CDR2 FQNEAQ (reference sequence). The CDR3 spans 19 residues. V lost 1 base and J lost 0; bases outside the gene matches: 9.

The J gene is TRBJ1-2, the V gene TRBV29-1; D is ambiguous. V gave up 4 bases and J gave up 0 bases, with 12 bases separating them. Germline CDR1 and CDR2: SQVTM and ANQGSEA. The CDR3 contains 14 residues. CDR3 in DNA: TGCAGCGTTGTAACCGGGAGTTCTAACTATGGCTACACCTTC. As protein: CSVVTGSSNYGYTF.